This T cell receptor (beta chain) was documented in a study of blood T cells in healthy people across ages. Looked up from germline, CDR1 is LGHDT and CDR2 is YNNKEL (reference sequence). V was shortened by 0 bases and J by 13 bases, with 10 bases between the two germline ends. The CDR3 loop spans 12 amino acids. Primed by a sample-barcoded 5' primer and a J-beta primer mix, a second PCR proceeded for about 6 to 11 cycles. TCRdb passed the 5' RACE reads through MiXCR, listing each CDR3 protein once. This table holds more than 1,400,000 distinct CDR3 sequences, 42% found once. The sequence was collected from a woman younger than 35 in good health. Input material: blood. This sequence joins TRBV3-1 and TRBJ2-1; D remains unclear. The CDR3 sequence: CASSQDALKQFF. The DNA for the CDR3 is TGTGCCAGCAGCCAAGATGCCCTAAAACAGTTCTTC.